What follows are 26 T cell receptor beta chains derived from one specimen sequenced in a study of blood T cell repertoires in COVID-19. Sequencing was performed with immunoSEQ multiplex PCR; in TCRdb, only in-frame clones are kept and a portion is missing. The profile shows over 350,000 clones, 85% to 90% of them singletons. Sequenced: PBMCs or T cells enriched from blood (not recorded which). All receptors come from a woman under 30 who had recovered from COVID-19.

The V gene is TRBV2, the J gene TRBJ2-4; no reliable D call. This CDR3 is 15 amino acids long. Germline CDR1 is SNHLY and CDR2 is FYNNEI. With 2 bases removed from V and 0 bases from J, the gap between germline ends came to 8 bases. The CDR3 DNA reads TGTGCCAGCAGTGAAAGCGTACAAGCCAAAAACATTCAGTACTTC. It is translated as CASSESVQAKNIQYF.

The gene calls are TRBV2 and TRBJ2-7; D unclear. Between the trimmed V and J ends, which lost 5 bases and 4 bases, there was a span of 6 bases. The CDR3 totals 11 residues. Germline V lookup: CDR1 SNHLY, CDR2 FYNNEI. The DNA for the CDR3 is TGTGCCAGCAGTCCTCAGTACGAGCAGTACTTC. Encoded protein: CASSPQYEQYF.

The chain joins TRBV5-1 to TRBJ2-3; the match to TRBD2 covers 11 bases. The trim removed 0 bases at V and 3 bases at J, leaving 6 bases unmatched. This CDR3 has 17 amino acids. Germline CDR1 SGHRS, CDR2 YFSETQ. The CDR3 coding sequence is TGCGCCAGCAGCTTGGTGGTTAGCGGGGGGGCGACAGATACGCAGTATTTT. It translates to CASSLVVSGGATDTQYF.

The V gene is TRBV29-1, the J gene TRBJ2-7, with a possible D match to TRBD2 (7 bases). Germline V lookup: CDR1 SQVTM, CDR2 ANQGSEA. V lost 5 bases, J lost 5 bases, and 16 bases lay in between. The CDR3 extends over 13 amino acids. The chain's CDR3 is CSVWRGGVDEQYF. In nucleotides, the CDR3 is TGCAGCGTTTGGAGGGGGGGAGTGGACGAGCAGTACTTC.

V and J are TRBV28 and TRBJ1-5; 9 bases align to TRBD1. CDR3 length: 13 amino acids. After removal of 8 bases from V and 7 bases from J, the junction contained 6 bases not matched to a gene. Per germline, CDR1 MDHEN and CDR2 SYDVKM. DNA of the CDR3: TGTGCCAGCGGGGACAGGGTCAACCAGCCCCAGCATTTT. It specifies CASGDRVNQPQHF.

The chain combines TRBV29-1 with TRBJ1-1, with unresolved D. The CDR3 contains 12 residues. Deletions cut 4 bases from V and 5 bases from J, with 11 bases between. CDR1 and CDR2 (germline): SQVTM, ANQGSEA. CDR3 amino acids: CSVGRSGTEAFF. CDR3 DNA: TGCAGCGTTGGGCGGTCCGGGACTGAAGCTTTCTTT.

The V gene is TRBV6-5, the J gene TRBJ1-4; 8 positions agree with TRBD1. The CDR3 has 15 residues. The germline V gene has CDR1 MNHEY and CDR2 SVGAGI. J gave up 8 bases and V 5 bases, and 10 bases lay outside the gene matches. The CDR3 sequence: CASSRTGPEGEKLFF. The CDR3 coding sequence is TGTGCCAGCAGTAGGACAGGGCCCGAGGGAGAAAAACTGTTTTTT.

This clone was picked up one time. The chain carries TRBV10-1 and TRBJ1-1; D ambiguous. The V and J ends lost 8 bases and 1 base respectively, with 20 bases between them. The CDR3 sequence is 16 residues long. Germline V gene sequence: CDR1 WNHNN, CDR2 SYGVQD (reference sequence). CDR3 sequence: CASLGWASLRNTEAFF. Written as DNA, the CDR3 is TGCGCCAGCCTTGGGTGGGCCTCCTTGAGGAACACTGAAGCTTTCTTT.

CDR3 residues: CASGRPGQPSFQNHNTIYF. CDR3 bases: TGTGCCAGCGGAAGGCCAGGGCAGCCAAGTTTCCAAAATCACAACACCATATATTTT. V gene TRBV7-9 combines with J gene TRBJ1-3, with TRBD1 as a possible D gene (5 bases). V shed 8 bases and J shed 7 bases, with 33 bases lying between them. Germline V gives CDR1 SEHNR, CDR2 FQNEAQ (reference sequence). This CDR3 has 19 amino acids.

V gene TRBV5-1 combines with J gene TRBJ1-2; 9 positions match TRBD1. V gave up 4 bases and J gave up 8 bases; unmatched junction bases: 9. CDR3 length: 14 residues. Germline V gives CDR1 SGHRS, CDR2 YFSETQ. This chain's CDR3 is CASSTGDRAAGYTF. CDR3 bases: TGCGCCAGCAGCACAGGGGACAGGGCTGCAGGCTACACCTTC.

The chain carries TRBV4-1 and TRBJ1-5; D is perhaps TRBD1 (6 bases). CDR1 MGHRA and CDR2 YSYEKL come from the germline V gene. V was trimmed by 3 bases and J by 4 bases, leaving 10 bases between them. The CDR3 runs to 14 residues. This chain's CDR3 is CASSHEQGNQPQHF. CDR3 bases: TGCGCCAGCAGCCACGAACAGGGTAATCAGCCCCAGCATTTT.

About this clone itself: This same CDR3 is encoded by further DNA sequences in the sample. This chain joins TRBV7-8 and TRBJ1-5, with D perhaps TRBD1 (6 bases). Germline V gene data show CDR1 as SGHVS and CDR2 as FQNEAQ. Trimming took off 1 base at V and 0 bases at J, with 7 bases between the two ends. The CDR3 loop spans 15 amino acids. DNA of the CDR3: TGTGCCAGCAGCTTAGACAGGGTTAGCAATCAGCCCCAGCATTTT. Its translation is CASSLDRVSNQPQHF.

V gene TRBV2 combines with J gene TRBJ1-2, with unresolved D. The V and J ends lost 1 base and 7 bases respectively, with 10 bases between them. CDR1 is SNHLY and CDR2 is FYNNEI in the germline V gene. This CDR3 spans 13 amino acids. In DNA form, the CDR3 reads TGTGCCAGCAGTGAAGGAGGTATCGGTGGCTACACCTTC. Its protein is CASSEGGIGGYTF.

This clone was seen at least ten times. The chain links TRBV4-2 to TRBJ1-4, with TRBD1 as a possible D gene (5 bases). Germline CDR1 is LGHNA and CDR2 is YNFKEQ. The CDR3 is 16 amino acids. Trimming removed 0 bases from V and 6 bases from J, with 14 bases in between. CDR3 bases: TGTGCCAGCAGCCAAGATCCTGGAACAGGAGATGAAAAACTGTTTTTT. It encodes CASSQDPGTGDEKLFF.

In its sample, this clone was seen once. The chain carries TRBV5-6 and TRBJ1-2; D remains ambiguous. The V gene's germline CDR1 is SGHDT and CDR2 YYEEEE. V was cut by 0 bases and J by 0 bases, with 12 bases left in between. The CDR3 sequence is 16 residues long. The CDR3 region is CASSLAVSPTNYGYTF. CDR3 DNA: TGTGCCAGCAGCTTGGCCGTCAGTCCGACTAACTATGGCTACACCTTC.

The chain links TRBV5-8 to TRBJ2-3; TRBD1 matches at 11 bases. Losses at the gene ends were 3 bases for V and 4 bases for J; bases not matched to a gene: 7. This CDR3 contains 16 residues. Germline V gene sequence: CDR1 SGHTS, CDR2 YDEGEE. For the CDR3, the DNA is TGTGCCAGCAGCTGGACAGGGGGCGTAGGGCCAGATACGCAGTATTTT. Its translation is CASSWTGGVGPDTQYF.

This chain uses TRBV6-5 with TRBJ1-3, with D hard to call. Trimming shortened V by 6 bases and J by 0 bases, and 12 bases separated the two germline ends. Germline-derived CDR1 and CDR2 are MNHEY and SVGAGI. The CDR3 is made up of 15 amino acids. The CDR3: CASRLDLISGNTIYF. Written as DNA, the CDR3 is TGTGCCAGCAGGCTGGACTTGATCTCTGGAAACACCATATATTTT.

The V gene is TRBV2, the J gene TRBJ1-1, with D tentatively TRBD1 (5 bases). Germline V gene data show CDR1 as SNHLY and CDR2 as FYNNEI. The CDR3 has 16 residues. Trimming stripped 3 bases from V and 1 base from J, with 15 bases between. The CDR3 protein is CASSDLDDGGNTEAFF. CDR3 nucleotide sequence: TGTGCCAGCAGTGACTTGGACGACGGGGGGAACACTGAAGCTTTCTTT.

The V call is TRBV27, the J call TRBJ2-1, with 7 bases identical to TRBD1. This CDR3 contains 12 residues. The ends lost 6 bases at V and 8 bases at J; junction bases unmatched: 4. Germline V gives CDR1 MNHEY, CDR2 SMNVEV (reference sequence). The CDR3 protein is CASRPQGYEQFF. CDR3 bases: TGTGCCAGCAGACCACAGGGGTATGAGCAGTTCTTC.

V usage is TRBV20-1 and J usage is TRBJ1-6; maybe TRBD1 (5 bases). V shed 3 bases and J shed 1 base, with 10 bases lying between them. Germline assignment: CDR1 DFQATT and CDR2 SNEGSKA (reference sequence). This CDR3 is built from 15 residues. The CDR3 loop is CSASSGESYNSPLHF. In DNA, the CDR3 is TGCAGTGCTAGTTCGGGGGAGTCCTATAATTCACCCCTCCACTTT.

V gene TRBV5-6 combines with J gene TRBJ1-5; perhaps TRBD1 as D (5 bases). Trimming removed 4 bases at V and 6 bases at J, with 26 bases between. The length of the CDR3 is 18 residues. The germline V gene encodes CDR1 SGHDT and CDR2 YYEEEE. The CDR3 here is CASSLRDYKESPSQPQHF. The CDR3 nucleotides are TGTGCCAGCAGCCTGCGGGACTATAAGGAGAGTCCGAGTCAGCCCCAGCATTTT.

CDR3 nucleotide sequence: TGTGCCAGCAGCTTAGGGGGGACCTATGGCTACACCTTC. This codes for CASSLGGTYGYTF. This chain uses TRBV7-3 with TRBJ1-2, with D maybe TRBD1 (5 bases). CDR1 and CDR2 from the germline V gene are SGHTA and FQGTGA. Trimming stripped 2 bases from V and 4 bases from J, with 8 bases between. The CDR3 length is 13 residues.

The CDR3, as DNA: TGTGCCAGCAGCCAGGCGGGTGTTATGCAGCCCCAGCATTTT. This sequence encodes CASSQAGVMQPQHF. The J gene is TRBJ1-5, the V gene TRBV3-1 (or the pseudogene TRBV3-2), with no clear D. The germline V gene has CDR1 LGHDT and CDR2 YNNKEL (reference sequence). V lost 3 bases to trimming and J lost 7 bases, with 13 bases between them. This CDR3 is built from 14 residues.

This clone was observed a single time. The CDR3 reads CASSQGGPGGYTF. CDR3 coding DNA: TGTGCCAGCAGCCAAGGGGGGCCTGGGGGCTACACCTTC. The V call is TRBV3-1 (or the pseudogene TRBV3-2), the J call TRBJ1-2, with D maybe TRBD1 (6 bases). The CDR3 sequence is 13 residues long. V lost 1 base to trimming and J lost 8 bases, with 11 bases between them. Germline V gene data show CDR1 as LGHDT and CDR2 as YNNKEL (reference sequence).

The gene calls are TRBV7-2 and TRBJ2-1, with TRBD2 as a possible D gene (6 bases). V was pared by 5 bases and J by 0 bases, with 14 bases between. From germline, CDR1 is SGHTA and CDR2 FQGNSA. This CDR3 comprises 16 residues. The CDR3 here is CASSPFAGTSYNEQFF. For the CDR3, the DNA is TGTGCCAGCAGCCCCTTTGCGGGGACCTCCTACAATGAGCAGTTCTTC.

The CDR3 reads CASSQDPGGNSPLHF. The CDR3 DNA sequence: TGCGCCAGCAGCCAAGATCCAGGGGGCAATTCACCCCTCCACTTT. The chain carries TRBV4-1 and TRBJ1-6; 8 nucleotides match TRBD1. CDR1 is MGHRA and CDR2 is YSYEKL in the germline V gene. Losses at the gene ends were 0 bases for V and 7 bases for J; bases not matched to a gene: 2. This CDR3 spans 15 amino acids.